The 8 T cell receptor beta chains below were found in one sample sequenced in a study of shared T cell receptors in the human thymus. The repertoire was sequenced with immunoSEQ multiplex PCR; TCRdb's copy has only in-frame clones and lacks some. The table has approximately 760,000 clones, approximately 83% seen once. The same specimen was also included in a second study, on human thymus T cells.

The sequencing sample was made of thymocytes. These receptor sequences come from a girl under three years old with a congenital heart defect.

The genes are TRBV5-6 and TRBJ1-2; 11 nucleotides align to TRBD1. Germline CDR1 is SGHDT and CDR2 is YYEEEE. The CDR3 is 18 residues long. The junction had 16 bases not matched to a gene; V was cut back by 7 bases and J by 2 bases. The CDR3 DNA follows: TGTGCCAGCTTCAGAGGTCCGGGACAGGGGGATTCAAACTATGGCTACACCTTC. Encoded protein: CASFRGPGQGDSNYGYTF.

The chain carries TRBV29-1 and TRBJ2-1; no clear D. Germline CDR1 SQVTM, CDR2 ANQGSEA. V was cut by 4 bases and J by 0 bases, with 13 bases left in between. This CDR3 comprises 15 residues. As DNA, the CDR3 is TGCAGCGTTGTCAAACGACTTAGCTCCTACAATGAGCAGTTCTTC. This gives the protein CSVVKRLSSYNEQFF.

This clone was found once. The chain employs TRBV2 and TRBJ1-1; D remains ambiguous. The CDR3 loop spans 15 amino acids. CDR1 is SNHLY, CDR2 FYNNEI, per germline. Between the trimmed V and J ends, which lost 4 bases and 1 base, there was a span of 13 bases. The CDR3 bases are TGTGCCAGCAGTGGGCTTGGGCAGACGAACACTGAAGCTTTCTTT. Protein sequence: CASSGLGQTNTEAFF.

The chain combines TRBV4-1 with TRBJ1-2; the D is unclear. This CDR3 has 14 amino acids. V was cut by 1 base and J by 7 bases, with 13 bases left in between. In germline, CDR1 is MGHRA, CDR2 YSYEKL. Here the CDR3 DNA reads TGCGCCAGCAGCCAAGCGTCGCAGGCTCCTGGCTACACCTTC. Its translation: CASSQASQAPGYTF.

In nucleotides, the CDR3 is TGTGCCAGTAGTCGAAGGACAGCCCTTAACAATGATGGCTACACCTTC. Translated, it gives CASSRRTALNNDGYTF. J is TRBJ1-2 and V is TRBV19; D perhaps matches TRBD1 (6 bases). Germline CDR1 reads LNHDA; CDR2 reads SQIVND (reference sequence). The CDR3 has 16 amino acids. Trimming took off 5 bases at V and 6 bases at J, with 22 bases between the two ends.

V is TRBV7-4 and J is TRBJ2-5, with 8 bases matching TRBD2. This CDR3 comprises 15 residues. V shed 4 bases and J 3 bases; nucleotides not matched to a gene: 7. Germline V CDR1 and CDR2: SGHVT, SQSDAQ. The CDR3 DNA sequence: TGTGCCAGCAGCTATAAGCGGGGGAGAAAAGAGACCCAGTACTTC. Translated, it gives CASSYKRGRKETQYF.

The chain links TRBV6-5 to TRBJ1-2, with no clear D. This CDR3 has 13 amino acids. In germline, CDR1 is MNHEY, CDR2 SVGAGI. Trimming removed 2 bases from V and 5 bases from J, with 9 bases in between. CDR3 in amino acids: CASSYAGSYGYTF. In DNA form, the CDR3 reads TGTGCCAGCAGTTACGCGGGGTCGTATGGCTACACCTTC.

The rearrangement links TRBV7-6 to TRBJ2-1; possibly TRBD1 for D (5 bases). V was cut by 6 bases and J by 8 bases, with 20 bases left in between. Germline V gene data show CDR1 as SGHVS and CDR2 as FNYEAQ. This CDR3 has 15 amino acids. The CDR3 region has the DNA TGTGCCAGCAGTAGCAGGGAAGGTTACAGAGATGAGCAGTTCTTC. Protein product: CASSSREGYRDEQFF.